These 17 T cell receptor beta chains were all obtained from the same sample, sequenced in a study of neurological immune-mediated disorders (dated by TCRdb to the late 2010s). Receptor libraries were prepared by 5' RACE. The sample was run on an Illumina HiSeq 2500. TCRdb handled the public reads itself, with Q25 trimming in fastp and clone calling in MiXCR, and kept productive beta chains. Rows are unified per CDR3 protein, each entry keeping the most common DNA and genes. The sample table shows around 60,000 distinct CDR3 sequences, and roughly 3.5% are seen once. The top ten clones comprise 7.1% of the sample. Sequenced input: PBMCs. The receptors were gathered from a woman aged 55-69 years with multiple sclerosis.

This clonotype was recorded many times. The genes are TRBV4-1 and TRBJ2-3; D perhaps matches TRBD2 (5 bases). The V and J ends lost 5 bases and 5 bases respectively, with 20 bases between them. This CDR3 has 16 amino acids. The germline gives CDR1 MGHRA, CDR2 YSYEKL. The CDR3 region is CASSAREKGVGDTQYF. The CDR3 DNA reads as TGCGCCAGCAGCGCCCGGGAAAAAGGAGTAGGAGATACGCAGTATTTT.

This clonotype was counted at least ten times. This sequence joins TRBV5-6 and TRBJ1-2; D possibly corresponds to TRBD1 (6 bases). The V end lost 1 base, the J end lost 4 bases, and 14 bases lay between the germline ends. The length of the CDR3 is 15 residues. Germline V gene sequence: CDR1 SGHDT, CDR2 YYEEEE. CDR3 bases: TGTGCCAGCAGCTTGACCGACAGGACCGCCTATGGCTACACCTTC. Translated: CASSLTDRTAYGYTF.

Ten or more counts support this clonotype. The rearrangement joins TRBV3-1 to TRBJ2-7; D might be TRBD2 (6 bases). Germline assignment: CDR1 LGHDT and CDR2 YNNKEL (reference sequence). Trimming removed 1 base at V and 1 base at J, with 11 bases between. The CDR3 runs 15 residues. CDR3 protein: CASSQVGGLSYEQYF. In nucleotides, the CDR3 is TGTGCCAGCAGCCAAGTCGGAGGGCTATCCTACGAGCAGTACTTC.

This clonotype was recorded many times. The junction departs from germline at one end; a sequencing error may be responsible. The chain recombines TRBV5-1 with TRBJ2-1, with D possibly being TRBD1 (6 bases). CDR1 and CDR2 from the germline V gene are SGHRS and YFSETQ. The CDR3 has 14 residues. The CDR3 protein is CASSLGGSYNEQFF. CDR3 in DNA: TGTGCCAGCAGCTTAGGGGGTTCCTACAATGAGCAGTTCTTC.

This clonotype occurred many times. The chain couples TRBV25-1 to TRBJ2-2; 7 bases agree with TRBD1. V lost 4 bases to trimming and J lost 5 bases; unmatched junction nucleotides: 10. CDR1 and CDR2 from the germline V gene are MGHDK and SYGVNS. The CDR3 covers 16 residues. CDR3 bases: TGTGCCAGCAGTGTTACAGGGGTTGTGGATACCGGGGAGCTGTTTTTT. Protein product: CASSVTGVVDTGELFF.

This clonotype was counted ten times or more. V is TRBV28 and J is TRBJ1-1; D call uncertain. Germline CDR1 and CDR2: MDHEN and SYDVKM. The CDR3 is 13 amino acids. V gave up 1 base and J gave up 1 base, with 4 bases separating them. The CDR3 nucleotides read TGTGCCAGCAGTTTATCTGGGAACACTGAAGCTTTCTTT. Protein sequence: CASSLSGNTEAFF.

In this sample, this clonotype turned up many times. The chain joins TRBV6-2 or TRBV6-3 to TRBJ2-2; D uncertain. V was shortened by 7 bases and J by 5 bases, with 11 bases between the two germline ends. The germline gives CDR1 MNHEY, CDR2 SVGEGT. This CDR3 is built from 13 residues. The CDR3 here is CASKGKATGELFF. The CDR3 DNA sequence: TGTGCCAGCAAAGGGAAAGCAACCGGGGAGCTGTTTTTT.

This clonotype was counted at least ten times. The chain couples TRBV12-3 or TRBV12-4 to TRBJ1-1; D not certain. This CDR3 contains 13 residues. The germline V and J ends were trimmed by 2 bases and 10 bases, with 14 bases remaining between them. The CDR3 region has the DNA TGTGCCAGCAGTTTAATCGCCAGTCGTGTAGCTTTCTTT. Translation gives CASSLIASRVAFF.

Many counts were recorded for this clonotype. The genes are TRBV5-1 and TRBJ2-7, with a possible D match to TRBD1 (5 bases). V was pared by 4 bases and J by 6 bases, with 14 bases between. This CDR3 spans 13 amino acids. Looked up from germline, CDR1 is SGHRS and CDR2 is YFSETQ. The CDR3: CASSLDQGGEQYF. CDR3 coding DNA: TGCGCCAGCAGCCTCGATCAGGGCGGCGAGCAGTACTTC.

This clonotype was counted many times. V is TRBV20-1 and J is TRBJ2-5, with D maybe TRBD2 (6 bases). This CDR3 has 14 amino acids. In germline, CDR1 is DFQATT, CDR2 SNEGSKA (reference sequence). The V and J ends lost 4 bases and 3 bases respectively, with 15 bases between them. The DNA for the CDR3 is TGCAGTGCTATCCGCGGGATTTTTGAAGAGACCCAGTACTTC. It encodes CSAIRGIFEETQYF.

This clonotype has ten or more counts. The chain couples TRBV20-1 to TRBJ2-3, with D maybe TRBD2 (5 bases). With 8 bases removed from V and 2 bases from J, the gap between germline ends came to 14 bases. CDR1 and CDR2 (germline): DFQATT, SNEGSKA (reference sequence). The CDR3 is 13 amino acids. The DNA for the CDR3 is TGCAGTTTTGGGAGAACTTCCACAGATACGCAGTATTTT. Translation: CSFGRTSTDTQYF.

Ten or more counts support this clonotype. The CDR3 sequence is CASGSPKQTQYF. CDR3 DNA sequence: TGTGCCAGCGGCTCCCCCAAGCAGACCCAGTACTTC. The V gene is TRBV6-5, the J gene TRBJ2-5; D is undetermined. Germline V CDR1 and CDR2: MNHEY, SVGAGI. CDR3 size: 12 residues. Trimming left V 8 bases short and J 6 bases short, with 13 bases between.

In this sample, this clonotype turned up many times. The rearrangement uses TRBV2 and TRBJ1-1; D remains unclear. Trimming took off 8 bases at V and 8 bases at J, with 15 bases between the two ends. The CDR3 is 12 amino acids. Germline assignment: CDR1 SNHLY and CDR2 FYNNEI. CDR3 protein: CASRARYFEAFF. CDR3 nucleotide sequence: TGTGCCAGCCGCGCTCGCTATTTCGAAGCTTTCTTT.

This clonotype was counted at least ten times. The chain uses TRBV20-1 and TRBJ2-1; TRBD2 matches 7 bases. The CDR3 totals 15 residues. CDR1 DFQATT and CDR2 SNEGSKA come from the germline V gene (reference sequence). After removal of 1 base from V and 9 bases from J, the junction contained 12 bases not matched to a gene. CDR3 region: CSARGRGRGEGEQFF. CDR3 in DNA: TGCAGTGCTAGAGGTCGAGGGAGGGGAGAGGGTGAGCAGTTCTTC.

This clonotype was observed many times. The chain recombines TRBV12-3 or TRBV12-4 with TRBJ2-1; D is possibly TRBD2 (5 bases). This CDR3 is 13 amino acids long. With 6 bases removed from V and 4 bases from J, the gap between germline ends came to 10 bases. The CDR3: CASSPTTYNEQFF. CDR3 nucleotides: TGTGCCAGCAGCCCGACTACGTACAATGAGCAGTTCTTC.

Many counts were recorded for this clonotype. The V call is TRBV5-5, the J call TRBJ2-6; D remains unclear. Germline assignment: CDR1 SGHKS and CDR2 YYEKEE (reference sequence). V lost 2 bases to trimming and J lost 0 bases, with 9 bases between them. The CDR3 sequence is 16 residues long. Here the CDR3 reads CASSLFLSSGANVLTF. The CDR3 coding sequence is TGTGCCAGCAGCTTATTTCTGAGCTCTGGGGCCAACGTCCTGACTTTC.

Regarding this clonotype: A read error may explain this, as a much larger clone is one base away. The chain links TRBV15 to TRBJ1-6; D unclear. Germline V lookup: CDR1 LNHNV, CDR2 YYDKDF (reference sequence). The length of the CDR3 is 15 residues. The CDR3 DNA is TGTGCCACCAGCAGAGGGGCCGGGCATAGTTCACACCTCCACTTT. Amino acids: CATSRGAGHSSHLHF.